This is a list of T cell receptor beta chains from one sample in a study of blood T cell repertoires in COVID-19. Some clones are missing from TCRdb's copy, which holds only in-frame ones; the method was immunoSEQ multiplex PCR. The sample lists around 150,000 clones, 85% occurring once. The material sequenced was peripheral blood. The receptors were sampled from a human donor with acute or convalescent COVID-19. The donor label of this sample is uncertain. The CDR3 runs from the conserved cysteine through the conserved F or W. The order of the fields is CDR3 protein, CDR3 DNA, clone size, D gene, V gene, J gene. D genes are given only for firm matches. Size is omitted from some rows. Given values are once, few, many or a class for expanded clones.

CDR3aa: CASSRSQGGDTQYF
CDR3nt: TGTGCCAGCAGCCGGTCACAGGGAGGGGATACGCAGTATTTT
abundance: NA
d_gene: NA
v_gene: TRBV6-4
j_gene: TRBJ2-3

CDR3aa: CASSPETVSGPQHF
CDR3nt: TGCGCCAGCAGCCCTGAAACCGTATCAGGGCCCCAGCATTTT
abundance: NA
d_gene: NA
v_gene: TRBV5-1
j_gene: TRBJ1-5

CDR3aa: CASSQDPSWNYEQYF
CDR3nt: TGCGCCAGCAGCCAAGACCCTAGCTGGAACTACGAGCAGTACTTC
abundance: few
d_gene: NA
v_gene: TRBV4-1
j_gene: TRBJ2-7

CDR3aa: CASSLARTSGGLYNEQFF
CDR3nt: TGTGCCAGCAGTTTAGCGAGGACTAGCGGGGGCCTATACAATGAGCAGTTCTTC
abundance: NA
d_gene: TRBD2
v_gene: TRBV27
j_gene: TRBJ2-1

CDR3aa: CAWSFDSKAYEQYF
CDR3nt: TGTGCCTGGAGTTTTGACAGCAAAGCCTACGAGCAGTACTTC
abundance: NA
d_gene: NA
v_gene: TRBV30
j_gene: TRBJ2-7

CDR3aa: CASSLVTGSGNTIYF
CDR3nt: TGTGCCAGCAGCTTAGTAACCGGCTCTGGAAACACCATATATTTT
abundance: NA
d_gene: NA
v_gene: TRBV7-9
j_gene: TRBJ1-3

CDR3aa: CASSPAIGVDRFEQYF
CDR3nt: TGTGCCAGCAGCCCTGCCATTGGGGTGGACAGGTTCGAGCAGTACTTC
abundance: NA
d_gene: TRBD1
v_gene: TRBV13
j_gene: TRBJ2-7

CDR3aa: CASSYRGQPQHF
CDR3nt: TGTGCCAGCAGTTACAGGGGTCAGCCCCAGCATTTT
abundance: NA
d_gene: TRBD1
v_gene: TRBV12-3/TRBV12-4
j_gene: TRBJ1-5

CDR3aa: CASSPEEPGLAYNEQFF
CDR3nt: TGTGCCAGCAGCCCTGAAGAACCGGGACTAGCCTACAATGAGCAGTTCTTC
abundance: NA
d_gene: TRBD2
v_gene: TRBV14
j_gene: TRBJ2-1

CDR3aa: CASSLWGDYGYTF
CDR3nt: TGTGCCAGCAGCTTGTGGGGGGACTATGGCTACACCTTC
abundance: NA
d_gene: NA
v_gene: TRBV5-4
j_gene: TRBJ1-2

CDR3aa: CASSSTFTGMNTEAFF
CDR3nt: TGCGCCAGCAGCTCGACCTTCACAGGGATGAACACTGAAGCTTTCTTT
abundance: NA
d_gene: NA
v_gene: TRBV5-1
j_gene: TRBJ1-1

CDR3aa: CASSSGTWTGPFDTQYF
CDR3nt: TGTGCCAGCAGCTCGGGCACGTGGACAGGGCCCTTTGATACGCAGTATTTT
abundance: NA
d_gene: TRBD1
v_gene: TRBV5-4
j_gene: TRBJ2-3

CDR3aa: CASSLQETQYF
CDR3nt: TGTGCCAGCAGCCTACAAGAGACCCAGTACTTC
abundance: NA
d_gene: NA
v_gene: TRBV7-9
j_gene: TRBJ2-5

CDR3aa: CASSDLLFSPLHF
CDR3nt: TGTGCCAGCAGTGATCTTCTATTCTCACCCCTCCACTTT
abundance: NA
d_gene: NA
v_gene: TRBV25-1
j_gene: TRBJ1-6

CDR3aa: CSEERQETQYF
CDR3nt: TGCAGTGAGGAGCGGCAAGAGACCCAGTACTTC
abundance: NA
d_gene: NA
v_gene: TRBV20-1
j_gene: TRBJ2-5

CDR3aa: CASSSDSLRNTEAFF
CDR3nt: TGCGCCAGCAGCTCGGACTCGCTCAGAAACACTGAAGCTTTCTTT
abundance: NA
d_gene: NA
v_gene: TRBV5-1
j_gene: TRBJ1-1

CDR3aa: CASSPEEGSEKLFF
CDR3nt: TGTGCCAGCTCACCAGAGGAAGGCAGTGAAAAACTGTTTTTT
abundance: NA
d_gene: NA
v_gene: TRBV18
j_gene: TRBJ1-4

CDR3aa: CASSETGGALKLFF
CDR3nt: TGTGCCAGCAGCGAAACAGGGGGCGCGTTAAAACTGTTTTTT
abundance: NA
d_gene: TRBD1
v_gene: TRBV7-9
j_gene: TRBJ1-4